This T cell receptor (beta chain) was observed in a study of T-cell reconstitution after alpha-beta-depleted transplantation in children. The germline CDR1 and CDR2 sequences are SGHDT and YYEEEE. This CDR3 has 14 amino acids. J lost 6 bases, V lost 3 bases, and 4 bases had no gene match. TCRbeta library preparation incorporated unique molecular identifiers. TCRdb passed the PCR reads through MiXCR, listing each CDR3 protein once. Found here are some 220,000 distinct CDR3 sequences, about a tenth of them singletons; the top ten hold approximately 6.6%. The sequence derives from a human donor who donated a stem cell graft to a child with acute lymphoblastic leukemia. Sequenced material: PBMCs from the stem cell graft donor, taken from the stem cell graft. V gene TRBV5-6 combines with J gene TRBJ2-2; TRBD1 aligns across 8 bases. The CDR3 DNA follows: TGTGCCAGCAGCTGGACAGGGTTTGCCGGGGAGCTGTTTTTT. Amino acid sequence: CASSWTGFAGELFF.